The 27 T cell receptor beta chains reported below all come from one sample, sequenced in a study of blood T cell repertoires in COVID-19. Clones were read by immunoSEQ multiplex PCR, and TCRdb kept only the in-frame ones, dropping some. The table lists around 110,000 clones, almost 85% of them singletons. Sequencing was carried out using peripheral blood. These receptor sequences come from an older man with active or convalescent COVID-19.

This clone was seen only a few times. The rearrangement uses TRBV18 and TRBJ2-1; 15 bases map to TRBD2. The V segment lost 2 bases and the J segment 7 bases; nucleotides outside the gene matches: 6. This CDR3 region has 17 residues. Germline-derived CDR1 and CDR2 are KGHSH and LQKENI. CDR3 residues: CASSPGLAGGPRNEQFF. In nucleotides, the CDR3 is TGTGCCAGCTCACCAGGACTAGCGGGAGGGCCGCGGAATGAGCAGTTCTTC.

V is TRBV7-2 and J is TRBJ2-1, with 10 bases that match TRBD2. With V trimmed by 4 bases and J by 3 bases, 3 bases remained unmatched. Per germline, CDR1 SGHTA and CDR2 FQGNSA. This CDR3 contains 15 residues. As DNA, the CDR3 is TGTGCCAGCAGCTGGACTAGCGGCAACTACAATGAGCAGTTCTTC. This gives the protein CASSWTSGNYNEQFF. The full variable domain, rest sourced from reference TRBV7-2 and TRBJ2-1, is GAGVSQSPSNKVTEKGKDVELRCDPISGHTALYWYRQSLGQGLEFLIYFQGNSAPDKSGLPSDRFSAERTGGSVSTLTIQRTQQEDSAVYLCASSWTSGNYNEQFFGPGTRLTVL.

This chain connects TRBV5-6 to TRBJ1-2, with no clear D. Germline-derived CDR1 and CDR2 are SGHDT and YYEEEE. Between the trimmed V and J ends, which lost 5 bases and 5 bases, there was a span of 7 bases. The CDR3 extends over 11 amino acids. The CDR3 DNA reads as TGTGCCAGCAGTAGCAAATATGGCTACACCTTC. It codes for CASSSKYGYTF. Supplemented by reference TRBV5-6 and TRBJ1-2, the full variable domain reads DAGVTQSPTHLIKTRGQQVTLRCSPKSGHDTVSWYQQALGQGPQFIFQYYEEEERQRGNFPDRFSGHQFPNYSSELNVNALLLGDSALYLCASSSKYGYTFGSGTRLTVV.

The chain joins TRBV11-2 to TRBJ2-7, with D tentatively TRBD2 (5 bases). V lost 5 bases and J lost 4, with 21 bases in between. From germline, CDR1 is SGHAT and CDR2 FQNNGV. The CDR3 extends over 16 amino acids. Here the CDR3 DNA reads TGTGCCAGCAGCCTCCAGTCCGTTTCGGGAAGTTACGAGCAGTACTTC. Its protein product is CASSLQSVSGSYEQYF. The full variable domain, completed using reference TRBV11-2 and TRBJ2-7, is EAGVAQSPRYKIIEKRQSVAFWCNPISGHATLYWYQQILGQGPKLLIQFQNNGVVDDSQLPKDRFSAERLKGVDSTLKIQPAKLEDSAVYLCASSLQSVSGSYEQYFGPGTRLTVT.

The rearrangement joins TRBV18 to TRBJ2-1; 8 bases align to TRBD2. Germline V gives CDR1 KGHSH, CDR2 LQKENI. The CDR3 runs to 14 residues. The junction had 7 bases not matched to a gene; V was cut back by 3 bases and J by 9 bases. The CDR3 region is CASSPSGLAGEQFF. In nucleotides, the CDR3 is TGTGCCAGCTCACCCTCCGGACTAGCCGGTGAGCAGTTCTTC.

The rearrangement links TRBV19 to TRBJ2-5; 9 positions match TRBD2. Germline V gene lookup returns CDR1 LNHDA and CDR2 SQIVND (reference sequence). With V trimmed by 7 bases and J by 4 bases, 7 bases remained unmatched. This CDR3 contains 14 residues. The CDR3 region is CASKVAGEGETQYF. For the CDR3, the DNA is TGTGCCAGTAAAGTAGCGGGGGAGGGAGAGACCCAGTACTTC.

The chain is built from TRBV7-2 and TRBJ1-6; no clear D. Germline CDR1 and CDR2: SGHTA and FQGNSA. Trimming shortened V by 5 bases and J by 14 bases, and 13 bases separated the two germline ends. The CDR3 extends over 12 amino acids. The CDR3 reads CASSPTGRSLHF. CDR3 coding DNA: TGTGCCAGCAGCCCCACCGGGAGATCCCTCCACTTT.

This clone appeared a few times. The V gene is TRBV9, the J gene TRBJ2-1; TRBD1 matches 8 bases. The CDR3 covers 15 residues. The germline gives CDR1 SGDLS, CDR2 YYNGEE. Germline trimming cut 3 bases from V and 1 base from J; bases unmatched to any gene: 3. In nucleotides, the CDR3 is TGTGCCAGCAGCGGGACAGGGTATTCCTACAATGAGCAGTTCTTC. This translates into CASSGTGYSYNEQFF.

This clone was counted only a few times. This sequence joins TRBV7-9 and TRBJ2-3; 8 positions agree with TRBD2. V shed 1 base and J 5 bases; nucleotides not matched to a gene: 8. This CDR3 is built from 16 residues. CDR1 and CDR2 from the germline V gene are SEHNR and FQNEAQ (reference sequence). This CDR3 reads CASSLGLAGGVDTQYF. In DNA, the CDR3 is TGTGCCAGCAGCTTAGGTCTGGCGGGGGGCGTAGATACGCAGTATTTT. Drawing the rest from reference TRBV7-9 and TRBJ2-3, the complete variable domain is DTGVSQNPRHKITKRGQNVTFRCDPISEHNRLYWYRQTLGQGPEFLTYFQNEAQLEKSRLLSDRFSAERPKGSFSTLEIQRTEQGDSAMYLCASSLGLAGGVDTQYFGPGTRLTVL.

V and J are TRBV19 and TRBJ1-2; D perhaps matches TRBD1 (5 bases). The CDR3 totals 13 residues. Germline CDR1 is LNHDA and CDR2 is SQIVND (reference sequence). Trimming cost V 3 bases and J 5 bases, with 10 bases left between them. The CDR3 sequence is CASSIGGGYGYTF. In DNA form, the CDR3 reads TGTGCCAGTAGTATCGGTGGGGGGTATGGCTACACCTTC. Complete variable domain (other parts from reference TRBV19 and TRBJ1-2): DGGITQSPKYLFRKEGQNVTLSCEQNLNHDAMYWYRQDPGQGLRLIYYSQIVNDFQKGDIAEGYSVSREKKESFPLTVTSAQKNPTAFYLCASSIGGGYGYTFGSGTRLTVV.

This clone was picked up a small number of times. This chain uses TRBV21-1 with TRBJ2-1; TRBD2 reflects the table's D call only, with no check against the DNA. TRBV21-1 is assigned pseudogene status. The CDR3 is 16 amino acids. CDR3 sequence reads: CASSKPGLAGVNEQFF. The CDR3, as DNA: TGTGCCAGCAGCAAACCGGGACTAGCGGGAGTGAATGAGCAGTTCTTC.

This clone came up many times. The chain carries TRBV4-3 and TRBJ2-1; 7 bases map to TRBD2. CDR1 LGHNA and CDR2 YSLEER come from the germline V gene. V trimming: 3 bases; J trimming: 6 bases; junction bases outside the gene matches: 8. The CDR3 is 15 residues long. This CDR3 reads CASSQQGGVGNEQFF. In DNA, the CDR3 is TGCGCCAGCAGCCAGCAGGGAGGGGTAGGCAATGAGCAGTTCTTC.

V gene TRBV5-1 combines with J gene TRBJ1-6, with 7 bases matching TRBD1. V was pared by 1 base and J by 4 bases, with 5 bases of the junction left unmatched. In germline, CDR1 is SGHRS, CDR2 YFSETQ. The CDR3 sequence is 16 residues long. The CDR3 DNA reads TGCGCCAGCAGCTTGACAGGGGAAGGGTATAATTCACCCCTCCACTTT. It specifies CASSLTGEGYNSPLHF.

The chain recombines TRBV2 with TRBJ1-1, with TRBD1 identical over 8 bases. J lost 5 bases, V lost 5 bases, and 7 bases had no gene match. Per germline, CDR1 SNHLY and CDR2 FYNNEI. The CDR3 covers 14 residues. This CDR3 reads CASSSRTGKTEAFF. CDR3 sequence (DNA): TGTGCCAGCAGTTCTAGGACAGGGAAGACTGAAGCTTTCTTT.

J is TRBJ2-3 and V is TRBV25-1; 11 bases align to TRBD2. The CDR3 is made up of 14 amino acids. V lost 5 bases to trimming and J lost 10 bases; unmatched junction nucleotides: 8. The germline V gene encodes CDR1 MGHDK and CDR2 SYGVNS. The CDR3 nucleotides are TGTGCCAGCAGTAGTAGCGGGAGGGGGCTGGCGCAGTATTTT. Its translation is CASSSSGRGLAQYF. The entire variable domain, with the rest obtained from reference TRBV25-1 and TRBJ2-3, is as follows: EADIYQTPRYLVIGTGKKITLECSQTMGHDKMYWYQQDPGMELHLIHYSYGVNSTEKGDLSSESTVSRIRTEHFPLTLESARPSHTSQYLCASSSSGRGLAQYFGPGTRLTVL.

The chain employs TRBV9 and TRBJ1-2; a weak D match, TRBD1 (5 bases). The germline V and J ends were trimmed by 4 bases and 5 bases, with 12 bases remaining between them. CDR3 size: 13 residues. Looked up from germline, CDR1 is SGDLS and CDR2 is YYNGEE. CDR3 nucleotides: TGTGCCAGCAGCCCCGCCGGGGGATATGGCTACACCTTC. Its translation: CASSPAGGYGYTF.

This chain uses TRBV6-5 with TRBJ2-3, with 7 bases identical to TRBD1. After removal of 4 bases from V and 1 base from J, the junction contained 5 bases not matched to a gene. The CDR3 extends over 15 amino acids. The germline gives CDR1 MNHEY, CDR2 SVGAGI. CDR3 coding DNA: TGTGCCAGCAGTTCGGGACAGATTCGCACAGATACGCAGTATTTT. This translates into CASSSGQIRTDTQYF.

The chain uses TRBV5-4 and TRBJ2-1, with 14 bases aligning to TRBD2. Trimming at V came to 7 bases and at J to 8 bases, leaving 2 bases not matched to a gene. The CDR3 runs 13 residues. Looked up from germline, CDR1 is SGHNT and CDR2 is YYREEE (reference sequence). The CDR3 coding sequence is TGTGCCAGCGGACTAGCGGGAGGCCATGAGCAGTTCTTC. Translated: CASGLAGGHEQFF.

This chain links TRBV5-5 with TRBJ1-2, with 7 positions matching TRBD1. The CDR3 runs 15 residues. Per germline, CDR1 SGHKS and CDR2 YYEKEE (reference sequence). The ends lost 0 bases at V and 1 base at J; junction bases unmatched: 3. As DNA, the CDR3 is TGTGCCAGCAGCTTGGGGGACAGCGTTAACTATGGCTACACCTTC. Translating it yields CASSLGDSVNYGYTF.

The rearrangement uses TRBV27 and TRBJ2-7; no clear D gene. This CDR3 contains 15 residues. V lost 2 bases and J 0 bases, leaving 11 bases between the germline ends. The germline V gene encodes CDR1 MNHEY and CDR2 SMNVEV (reference sequence). The CDR3 DNA follows: TGTGCCAGCAGTTTAGCTATCGGAGACTCCTACGAGCAGTACTTC. Translation: CASSLAIGDSYEQYF.

The chain joins TRBV7-9 to TRBJ2-5; D not resolved. This CDR3 region has 12 residues. With 5 bases removed from V and 5 bases from J, the gap between germline ends came to 9 bases. CDR1 and CDR2 (germline): SEHNR, FQNEAQ (reference sequence). As DNA, the CDR3 is TGTGCCAGCAGCCCTAGGTGGGAGACCCAGTACTTC. Protein product: CASSPRWETQYF.

The chain employs TRBV4-3 and TRBJ2-7; maybe TRBD2 (6 bases). The CDR3 is made up of 15 amino acids. V was shortened by 0 bases and J by 4 bases, with 13 bases between the two germline ends. The germline V gene has CDR1 LGHNA and CDR2 YSLEER. The chain's CDR3 is CASSQEPRAGYEQYF. CDR3 DNA sequence: TGCGCCAGCAGCCAAGAGCCCCGGGCGGGGTACGAGCAGTACTTC.

The CDR3 sequence is CASSIGRGYTF. The CDR3 coding sequence is TGTGCCAGCAGTATTGGGAGGGGCTACACCTTC. The chain carries TRBV28 and TRBJ1-2; D call uncertain. Per the germline V gene, CDR1 is MDHEN and CDR2 is SYDVKM. Trimming stripped 5 bases from V and 8 bases from J, with 9 bases between. The CDR3 spans 11 residues.

Comments on this clone: The junction differs from germline at one of its ends, possibly a read error. The rearrangement joins TRBV5-1 to TRBJ1-2; 7 bases are a match to TRBD1. This CDR3 comprises 13 residues. Per germline, CDR1 SGHRS and CDR2 YFSETQ. This CDR3 reads CASSSTGTDIPAF. The CDR3 DNA reads as TGCGCCAGCAGCTCAACCGGGACAGACATTCCTGCCTTC.

This clone was seen a few times. The sample carries other DNA sequences with the same CDR3. This chain joins TRBV19 and TRBJ2-7, with TRBD1 identical over 7 bases. This CDR3 region has 12 residues. Germline V gene lookup returns CDR1 LNHDA and CDR2 SQIVND (reference sequence). With 9 bases clipped from V and 2 bases from J, the junction kept 4 bases outside the gene matches. The CDR3 loop reads CASSGTAYEQYF. The CDR3 DNA is TGTGCCAGCTCCGGGACAGCCTACGAGCAGTACTTC. Full variable domain (outside the CDR3, taken from reference TRBV19 and TRBJ2-7): DGGITQSPKYLFRKEGQNVTLSCEQNLNHDAMYWYRQDPGQGLRLIYYSQIVNDFQKGDIAEGYSVSREKKESFPLTVTSAQKNPTAFYLCASSGTAYEQYFGPGTRLTVT.

The rearrangement uses TRBV7-8 and TRBJ1-2, with 9 bases lining up with TRBD1. Germline CDR1 reads SGHVS; CDR2 reads FQNEAQ. The CDR3 spans 15 residues. Germline trimming cut 0 bases from V and 7 bases from J; bases unmatched to any gene: 6. The CDR3 spells CASSLAGTGTSGYTF. The CDR3 region has the DNA TGTGCCAGCAGCTTAGCCGGGACAGGGACGAGTGGCTACACCTTC.

This chain links TRBV28 with TRBJ2-7; D ambiguous. Trimming removed 2 bases from V and 4 bases from J, with 6 bases in between. CDR3 size: 12 residues. Looked up from germline, CDR1 is MDHEN and CDR2 is SYDVKM. The CDR3, as DNA: TGTGCCAGCAGTTTAGTCGGGTACGAGCAGTACTTC. It translates to CASSLVGYEQYF.